The sequence of this TCR beta chain was determined in a study of blood T cell repertoires in COVID-19. Study-wide context: Researchers got acute and convalescent COVID-19 samples from the United States, Italy and Spain. Sources were T cells, B-cell-depleted T cells, or PBMCs; the material itself was cDNA or gDNA.

This clone was seen only once. Original processing methods: Researchers report that nucleated cell counts were estimated from reference gene primer amplification. Produced via immunoSEQ multiplex PCR; TCRdb's table is partial and in-frame only. V and J calls and clone size come straight from that table; D and trimming were deduced from the DNA. The sample consists of 75,000 to 95,000 clones, approximately 82% of them appearing once. The CDR3 runs 16 residues. Trimming cost V 6 bases and J 8 bases, with 22 bases left between them. CDR1 and CDR2 from the germline V gene are LNHDA and SQIVND (reference sequence).

Sequenced material: peripheral blood. The TCR comes from a man in his 60s with acute or convalescent COVID-19. This chain links TRBV19 with TRBJ1-4; D is possibly TRBD1 (5 bases). The DNA of the CDR3 is TGTGCCAGTAGCCCCGGCTGGGGCCCATTAGACGAAAAACTGTTTTTT. This sequence encodes CASSPGWGPLDEKLFF.